The rows below give T cell receptor beta chains drawn from one sample of a study of shared clonotypes between healthy human individuals. Only in-frame clones appear in the TCRdb table, and some are missing; sequencing was by immunoSEQ multiplex PCR. The sample includes 1.5 million to 1.9 million clones, approximately 98% of them seen just once. The specimen was naive CD4+ T cells sorted from blood. These TCRs come from a man aged 30-40 years in good health. Each CDR3 is given without its conserved first and last residue.

J	V	CDR3
TRBJ1-1	TRBV5-1	ASSLGTGTMNTEAF
TRBJ1-5	TRBV6-5	ASSFRGTGMGQPQH
TRBJ2-7	TRBV5-1	ASSLASPTYEQY
TRBJ2-1	TRBV7-6	ASSKTPGTSKGAEQF
TRBJ2-2	TRBV5-1	ASSQKTSGSECTGELF
TRBJ2-7	TRBV5-1	ASSPSGRGGNEQY
TRBJ2-3	TRBV2	ASSSTSPMEDTQY
TRBJ2-7	TRBV14	ASSLGLAGGDSYEQY
TRBJ1-5	TRBV2	ASSPDRAGYSNQPQH
TRBJ1-5	TRBV5-5	ASSLGGQGMVSNQPQH
TRBJ1-1	TRBV10-2	ASRTVSHTEAF
TRBJ2-7	TRBV28	ASSSLEKDFYEQY
TRBJ2-7	TRBV6-1	ASSALSGTVTYEQY
TRBJ2-7	TRBV6-5	ASSTLIGPGEQY
TRBJ2-1	TRBV7-9	ASSLAGAKYNEQF
TRBJ2-5	TRBV25-1	ASSGRLRGETQY
TRBJ2-7	TRBV28	ASSSSVEQY